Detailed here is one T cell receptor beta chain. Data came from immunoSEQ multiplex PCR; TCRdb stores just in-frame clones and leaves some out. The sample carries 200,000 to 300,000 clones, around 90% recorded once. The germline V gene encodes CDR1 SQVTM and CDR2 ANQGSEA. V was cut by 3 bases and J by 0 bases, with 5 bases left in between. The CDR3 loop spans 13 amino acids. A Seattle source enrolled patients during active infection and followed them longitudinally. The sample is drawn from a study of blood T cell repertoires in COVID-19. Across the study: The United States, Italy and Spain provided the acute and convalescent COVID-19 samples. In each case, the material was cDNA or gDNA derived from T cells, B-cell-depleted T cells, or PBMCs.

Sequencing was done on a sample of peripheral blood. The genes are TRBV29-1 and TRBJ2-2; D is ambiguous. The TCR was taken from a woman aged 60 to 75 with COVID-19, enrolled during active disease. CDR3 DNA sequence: TGCAGCGTTGACAGTACGAACACCGGGGAGCTGTTTTTT. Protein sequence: CSVDSTNTGELFF.